The T cell receptor (beta chain) described here comes from a study of post-analysis software for immune sequencing data. This clonotype was seen a few times. The antigen is undetermined. Study-wide points: A significant reduction in normalized Chao1 diversity was observed in multiple sclerosis patients versus controls. Same-batch preparations were strongly co-clustered by F measure. In patients, roughly 5 TRBV segments were more frequent than in controls, with TRBV5-6, TRBV5-1 and TRBV20-1 among them.

Researchers reported that TCR beta cDNA libraries carried unique molecular identifiers. TCRdb used MiXCR to reprocess the PCR reads, holding one entry per CDR3 protein. The sample lists hundreds of thousands of distinct CDR3 sequences, nearly 45% seen once, with 9% to 14% in the top ten. V dropped 2 bases and J dropped 3; count of bases not matched to a gene: 10. The CDR3 runs to 16 residues. From germline, CDR1 is SGHRS and CDR2 YFSETQ. V is TRBV5-1 and J is TRBJ2-7; 8 positions agree with TRBD1. The specimen was blood. The receptor comes from a girl under 18 with multiple sclerosis. In DNA form, the CDR3 reads TGCGCCAGCAGCTTCTCGTCCGGGACAGGCTACTACGAGCAGTACTTC. Protein sequence: CASSFSSGTGYYEQYF.